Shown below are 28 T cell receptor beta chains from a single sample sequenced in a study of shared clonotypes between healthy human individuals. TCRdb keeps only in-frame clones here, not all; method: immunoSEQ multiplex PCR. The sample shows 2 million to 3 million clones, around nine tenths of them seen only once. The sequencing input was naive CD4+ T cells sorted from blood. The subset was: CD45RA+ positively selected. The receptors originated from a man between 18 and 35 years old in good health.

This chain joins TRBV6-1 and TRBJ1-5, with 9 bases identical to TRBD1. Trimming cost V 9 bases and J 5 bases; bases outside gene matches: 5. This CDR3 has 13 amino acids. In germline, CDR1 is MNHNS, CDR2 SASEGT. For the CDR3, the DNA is TGTGCCAGTAACAGGGGGCTCGATCAGCCCCAGCATTTT. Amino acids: CASNRGLDQPQHF.

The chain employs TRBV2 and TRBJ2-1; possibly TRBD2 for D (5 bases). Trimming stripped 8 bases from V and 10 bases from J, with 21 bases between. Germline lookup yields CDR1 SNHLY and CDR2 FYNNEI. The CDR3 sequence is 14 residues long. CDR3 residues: CASLSGRSYQEQFF. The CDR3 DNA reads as TGTGCCAGCCTGAGCGGACGTTCTTATCAGGAGCAGTTCTTC.

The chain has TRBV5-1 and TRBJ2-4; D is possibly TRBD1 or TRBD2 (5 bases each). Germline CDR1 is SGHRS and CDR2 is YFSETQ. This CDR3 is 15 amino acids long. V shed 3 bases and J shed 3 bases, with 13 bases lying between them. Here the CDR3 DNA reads TGCGCCAGCAGCTCTCGAGGGGAAAGCAAAAACATTCAGTACTTC. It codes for CASSSRGESKNIQYF. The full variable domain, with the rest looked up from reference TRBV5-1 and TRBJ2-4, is KAGVTQTPRYLIKTRGQQVTLSCSPISGHRSVSWYQQTPGQGLQFLFEYFSETQRNKGNFPGRFSGRQFSNSRSEMNVSTLELGDSALYLCASSSRGESKNIQYFGAGTRLSVL.

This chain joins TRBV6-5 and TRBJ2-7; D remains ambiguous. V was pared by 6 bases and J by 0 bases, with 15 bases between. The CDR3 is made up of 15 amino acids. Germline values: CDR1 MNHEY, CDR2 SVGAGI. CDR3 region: CASSPLSSGSYEQYF. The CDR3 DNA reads TGTGCCAGCAGCCCCCTAAGCTCCGGCTCCTACGAGCAGTACTTC.

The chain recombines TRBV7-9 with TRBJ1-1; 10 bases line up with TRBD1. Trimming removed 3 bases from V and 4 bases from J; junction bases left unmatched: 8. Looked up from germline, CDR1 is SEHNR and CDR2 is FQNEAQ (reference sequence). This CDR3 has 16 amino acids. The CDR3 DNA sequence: TGTGCCAGCAGCTTCGACAGGGGGCGAGGGACCACTGAAGCTTTCTTT. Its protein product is CASSFDRGRGTTEAFF.

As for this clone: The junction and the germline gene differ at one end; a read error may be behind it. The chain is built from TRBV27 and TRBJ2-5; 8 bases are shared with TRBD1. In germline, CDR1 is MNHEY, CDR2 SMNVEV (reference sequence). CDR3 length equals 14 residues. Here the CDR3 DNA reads TGTGCCAGCAGTAGACGGGACAGGCAAGGGACCCAGTACTTC. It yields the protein CASSRRDRQGTQYF.

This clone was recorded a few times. Here the CDR3 reads CASSFAGVANQPQHF. CDR3 sequence (DNA): TGCGCCAGCAGCTTCGCGGGGGTGGCCAATCAGCCCCAGCATTTT. The rearrangement uses TRBV5-1 and TRBJ1-5; maybe TRBD1 (5 bases). Per the germline V gene, CDR1 is SGHRS and CDR2 is YFSETQ. CDR3 length: 15 amino acids. The V gene lost 2 bases and the J gene lost 3 bases, with 12 bases spanning the gap.

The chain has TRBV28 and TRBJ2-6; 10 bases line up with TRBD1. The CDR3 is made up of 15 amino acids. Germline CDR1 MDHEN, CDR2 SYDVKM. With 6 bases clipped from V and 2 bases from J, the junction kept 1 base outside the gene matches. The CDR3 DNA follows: TGTGCCAGCAGCGACAGGGGGCCTGGGGCCAACGTCCTGACTTTC. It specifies CASSDRGPGANVLTF. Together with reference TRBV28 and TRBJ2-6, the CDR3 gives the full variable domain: DVKVTQSSRYLVKRTGEKVFLECVQDMDHENMFWYRQDPGLGLRLIYFSYDVKMKEKGDIPEGYSVSREKKERFSLILESASTNQTSMYLCASSDRGPGANVLTFGAGSRLTVL.

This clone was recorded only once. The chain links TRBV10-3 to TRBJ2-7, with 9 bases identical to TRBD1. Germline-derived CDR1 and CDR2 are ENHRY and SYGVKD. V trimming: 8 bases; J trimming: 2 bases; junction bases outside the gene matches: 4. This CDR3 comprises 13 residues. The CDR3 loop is CAIATGGAYEQYF. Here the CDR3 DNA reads TGTGCCATCGCGACAGGGGGGGCCTACGAGCAGTACTTC.

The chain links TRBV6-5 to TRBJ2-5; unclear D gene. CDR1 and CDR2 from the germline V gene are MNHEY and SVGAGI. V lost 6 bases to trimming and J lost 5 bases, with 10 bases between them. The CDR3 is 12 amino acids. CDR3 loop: CASRGPGETQYF. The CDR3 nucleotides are TGTGCCAGCAGGGGTCCCGGGGAGACCCAGTACTTC.

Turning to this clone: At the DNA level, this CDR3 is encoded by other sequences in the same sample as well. The CDR3: CASSLGQPPYEQYF. The CDR3 nucleotides read TGCGCCAGCAGCCTTGGACAGCCGCCATACGAGCAGTACTTC. V and J are TRBV5-1 and TRBJ2-7, with TRBD1 as a possible D gene (6 bases). Trimming shortened V by 4 bases and J by 4 bases, and 15 bases separated the two germline ends. CDR1 is SGHRS, CDR2 YFSETQ, per germline. The CDR3 runs to 14 residues.

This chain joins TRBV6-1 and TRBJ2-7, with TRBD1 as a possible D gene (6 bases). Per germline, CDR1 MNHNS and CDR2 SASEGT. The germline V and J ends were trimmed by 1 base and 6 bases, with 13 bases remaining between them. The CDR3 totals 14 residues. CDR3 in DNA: TGTGCCAGCAGTGAAGACAGGGTTAAGAGCGAGCAGTACTTC. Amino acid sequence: CASSEDRVKSEQYF.

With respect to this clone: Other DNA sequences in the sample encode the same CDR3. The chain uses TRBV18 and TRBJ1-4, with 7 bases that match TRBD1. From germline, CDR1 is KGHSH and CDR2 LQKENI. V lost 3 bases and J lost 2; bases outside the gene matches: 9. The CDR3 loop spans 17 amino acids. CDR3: CASSPITGTATNEKLFF. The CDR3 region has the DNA TGTGCCAGCTCACCGATTACCGGGACAGCCACTAATGAAAAACTGTTTTTT.

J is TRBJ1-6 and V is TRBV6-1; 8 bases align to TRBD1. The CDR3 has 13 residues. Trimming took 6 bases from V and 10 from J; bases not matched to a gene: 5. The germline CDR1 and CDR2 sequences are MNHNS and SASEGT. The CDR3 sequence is CASRWTGYSPLHF. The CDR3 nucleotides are TGTGCCAGCAGGTGGACAGGGTACTCACCCCTCCACTTT.

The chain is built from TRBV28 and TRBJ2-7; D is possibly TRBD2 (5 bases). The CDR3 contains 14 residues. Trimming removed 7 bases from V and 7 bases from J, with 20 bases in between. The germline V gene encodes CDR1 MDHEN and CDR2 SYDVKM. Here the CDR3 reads CASTLLLSSGEQYF. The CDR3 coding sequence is TGTGCCAGCACGCTCCTGCTCTCCTCGGGAGAGCAGTACTTC.

The CDR3 sequence: CASSSPGQGSTYEQYF. In DNA form, the CDR3 reads TGCGCCAGCAGCTCCCCGGGACAGGGGTCAACCTACGAGCAGTACTTC. This chain links TRBV5-1 with TRBJ2-7, with 10 positions matching TRBD1. Germline V gene data show CDR1 as SGHRS and CDR2 as YFSETQ. V trimming: 3 bases; J trimming: 2 bases; junction bases outside the gene matches: 8. The CDR3 is made up of 16 amino acids.

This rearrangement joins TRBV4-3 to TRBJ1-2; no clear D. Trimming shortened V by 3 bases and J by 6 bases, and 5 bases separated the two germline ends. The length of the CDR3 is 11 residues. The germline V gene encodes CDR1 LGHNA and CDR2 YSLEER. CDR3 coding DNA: TGCGCCAGCAGCCATACTGATGGCTACACCTTC. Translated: CASSHTDGYTF.

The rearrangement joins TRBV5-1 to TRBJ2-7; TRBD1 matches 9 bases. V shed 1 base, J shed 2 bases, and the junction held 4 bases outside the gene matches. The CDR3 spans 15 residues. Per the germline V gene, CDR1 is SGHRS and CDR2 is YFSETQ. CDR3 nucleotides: TGCGCCAGCAGCTTGCCCGGGACAGGGACCTACGAGCAGTACTTC. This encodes CASSLPGTGTYEQYF.

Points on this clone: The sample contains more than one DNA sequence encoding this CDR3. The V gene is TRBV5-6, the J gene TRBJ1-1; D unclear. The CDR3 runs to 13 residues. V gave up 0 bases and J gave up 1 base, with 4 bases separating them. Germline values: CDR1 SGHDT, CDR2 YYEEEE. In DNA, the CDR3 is TGTGCCAGCAGCTTGGCAGGGAACACTGAAGCTTTCTTT. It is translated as CASSLAGNTEAFF.

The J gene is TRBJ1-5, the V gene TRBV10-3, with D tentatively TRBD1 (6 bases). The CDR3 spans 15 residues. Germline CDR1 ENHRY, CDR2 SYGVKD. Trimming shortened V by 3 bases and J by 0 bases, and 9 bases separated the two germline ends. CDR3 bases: TGTGCCATCAGTGATGCGGGGGCTAGCAATCAGCCCCAGCATTTT. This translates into CAISDAGASNQPQHF.

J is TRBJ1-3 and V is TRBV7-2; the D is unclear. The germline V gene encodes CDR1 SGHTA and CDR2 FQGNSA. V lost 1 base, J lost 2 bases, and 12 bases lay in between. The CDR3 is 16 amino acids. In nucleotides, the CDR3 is TGTGCCAGCAGCTTAGACGCGCTAGCACCTGGAAACACCATATATTTT. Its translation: CASSLDALAPGNTIYF. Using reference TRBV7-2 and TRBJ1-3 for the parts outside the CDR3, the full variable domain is GAGVSQSPSNKVTEKGKDVELRCDPISGHTALYWYRQSLGQGLEFLIYFQGNSAPDKSGLPSDRFSAERTGGSVSTLTIQRTQQEDSAVYLCASSLDALAPGNTIYFGEGSWLTVV.

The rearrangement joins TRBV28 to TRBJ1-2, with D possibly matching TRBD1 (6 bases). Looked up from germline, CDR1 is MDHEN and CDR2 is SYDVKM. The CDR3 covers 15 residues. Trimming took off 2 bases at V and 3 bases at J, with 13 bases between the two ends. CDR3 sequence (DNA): TGTGCCAGCAGTTTACCCACAGGGTTGGACTATGGCTACACCTTC. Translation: CASSLPTGLDYGYTF.

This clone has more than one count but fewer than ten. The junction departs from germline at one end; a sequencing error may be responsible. The CDR3 DNA is TGTGCCAGCAGTACCTCGGGCAAGCAGCCCCAGCATTTT. This gives the protein CASSTSGKQPQHF. V usage is TRBV6-5 and J usage is TRBJ1-5, with D hard to call. Germline V gene sequence: CDR1 MNHEY, CDR2 SVGAGI. The CDR3 covers 13 residues.

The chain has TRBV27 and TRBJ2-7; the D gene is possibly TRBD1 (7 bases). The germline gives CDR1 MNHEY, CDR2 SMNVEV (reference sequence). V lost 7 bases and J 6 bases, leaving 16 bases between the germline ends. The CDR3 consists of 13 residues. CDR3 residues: CASTPQGGSEQYF. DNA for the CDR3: TGTGCCAGCACGCCCCAGGGGGGATCCGAGCAGTACTTC.

DNA for the CDR3: TGTGCCAGCAAGGATGAGGGACAGACGGGTTCACCCCTCCACTTT. Translating gives CASKDEGQTGSPLHF. The chain joins TRBV6-4 to TRBJ1-6; 7 nucleotides agree with TRBD1. This CDR3 spans 15 amino acids. V lost 7 bases, J lost 9 bases, and 12 bases stayed unmatched. Germline loops: CDR1 MRHNA, CDR2 SNTAGT.

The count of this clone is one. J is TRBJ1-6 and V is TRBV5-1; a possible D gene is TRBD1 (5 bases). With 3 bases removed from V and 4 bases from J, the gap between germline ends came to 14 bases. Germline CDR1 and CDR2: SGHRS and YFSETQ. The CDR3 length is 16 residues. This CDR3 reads CASSWQAGMYNSPLHF. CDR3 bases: TGCGCCAGCAGCTGGCAGGCAGGGATGTATAATTCACCCCTCCACTTT.

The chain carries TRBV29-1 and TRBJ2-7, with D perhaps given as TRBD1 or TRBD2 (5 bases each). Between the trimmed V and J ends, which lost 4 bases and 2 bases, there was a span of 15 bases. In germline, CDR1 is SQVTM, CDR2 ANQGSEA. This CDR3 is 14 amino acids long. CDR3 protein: CSVAAPGPPYEQYF. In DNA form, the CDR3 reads TGCAGCGTTGCGGCCCCGGGGCCCCCCTACGAGCAGTACTTC.

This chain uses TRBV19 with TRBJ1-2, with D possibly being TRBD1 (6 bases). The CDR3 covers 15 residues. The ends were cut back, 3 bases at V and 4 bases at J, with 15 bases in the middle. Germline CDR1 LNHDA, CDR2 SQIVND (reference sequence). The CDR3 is CASSILQGESYGYTF. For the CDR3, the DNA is TGTGCCAGTAGTATTTTACAGGGTGAATCCTATGGCTACACCTTC.